Following are 11 T cell receptor beta chains from one sample sequenced in a study of glioma-infiltrating T cells. TCR alpha and beta CDR3 regions were amplified from RNA using iRepertoire nested multiplex PCR. Using its own MiXCR run on the multiplex PCR reads, TCRdb lists one record per CDR3 protein. The data contain around 350,000 distinct CDR3 sequences, approximately 42% of them singletons. Sample: glioma tissue, nonneoplastic brain tissue, or PBMCs (not recorded which). All receptors come from a human donor with low-grade glioma or glioblastoma, undergoing nonglioma brain surgery, or in good health (not recorded which).

This clonotype was seen repeatedly, ten times or more. V gene TRBV6-2 or TRBV6-3 combines with J gene TRBJ2-5; 7 nucleotides align to TRBD2. The V gene's germline CDR1 is MNHEY and CDR2 SVGEGT. V trimming: 7 bases; J trimming: 0 bases; junction bases outside the gene matches: 14. This CDR3 comprises 17 residues. The CDR3 sequence is CASTQRGRTWYQETQYF. CDR3 coding DNA: TGTGCCAGCACACAGCGGGGCAGAACTTGGTACCAAGAGACCCAGTACTTC.

This clonotype was seen many times. V gene TRBV28 combines with J gene TRBJ1-1; no firm D call. Deletions cut 5 bases from V and 2 bases from J, with 12 bases between. Germline V gene lookup returns CDR1 MDHEN and CDR2 SYDVKM. The CDR3 loop spans 14 amino acids. CDR3 sequence reads: CASSNSGSNTEAFF. As DNA, the CDR3 is TGTGCCAGCAGTAACTCGGGGAGCAACACTGAAGCTTTCTTT.

Concerning this clonotype: This sequence may be a read error, since a much larger clone differs from it by one base. The J gene is TRBJ2-3, the V gene TRBV20-1; 7 bases match TRBD2. This CDR3 is 14 amino acids long. Trimming took 1 base from V and 8 from J; bases not matched to a gene: 9. Germline loops: CDR1 DFQATT, CDR2 SNEGSKA (reference sequence). CDR3 in amino acids: CSARVGAGAGTQYF. The CDR3 bases are TGCAGTGCTAGAGTCGGGGCGGGAGCAGGTACGCAGTATTTT.

This chain uses TRBV4-1 with TRBJ2-7; TRBD2 matches 8 bases. The V and J ends lost 5 bases and 7 bases, in that order; junction bases with no gene match: 13. This CDR3 spans 15 amino acids. Per germline, CDR1 MGHRA and CDR2 YSYEKL. The CDR3 spells CASSGVAGVAGEQYF. The CDR3 coding sequence is TGCGCCAGCAGCGGGGTCGCGGGGGTAGCGGGGGAGCAGTACTTC.

This clonotype was seen at least ten times. The chain joins TRBV7-9 to TRBJ2-5; D not resolved. V dropped 6 bases and J dropped 2 bases, with 7 bases sitting between them. The CDR3 covers 12 residues. The germline CDR1 and CDR2 sequences are SEHNR and FQNEAQ (reference sequence). In DNA, the CDR3 is TGTGCCAGCAGGGCGACTCAAGAGACCCAGTACTTC. Encoded protein: CASRATQETQYF.

This clonotype has only a few counts. This chain uses TRBV20-1 with TRBJ2-3; no firm D call. V gave up 3 bases and J gave up 0 bases, with 7 bases separating them. The germline CDR1 and CDR2 sequences are DFQATT and SNEGSKA (reference sequence). The CDR3 totals 13 residues. CDR3 in amino acids: CSARVSSTDTQYF. CDR3 bases: TGCAGTGCTAGGGTCTCTAGCACAGATACGCAGTATTTT.

In this sample, this clonotype turned up a few times. The chain joins TRBV29-1 to TRBJ2-7; D gene uncertain. Trimming removed 5 bases at V and 4 bases at J, with 9 bases between. This CDR3 spans 11 amino acids. Looked up from germline, CDR1 is SQVTM and CDR2 is ANQGSEA. The CDR3 spells CSVRQLYEQYF. The CDR3 nucleotides read TGCAGCGTTCGGCAGTTGTACGAGCAGTACTTC.

Notes on this clonotype: This CDR3 fails to terminate in the conserved phenylalanine or tryptophan, so it likely reflects a read error. The chain joins TRBV4-1 to TRBJ2-7; perhaps D is TRBD1 or TRBD2 (6 bases each). There are 14 residues in the CDR3. Germline-derived CDR1 and CDR2 are MGHRA and YSYEKL. Trimming shortened V by 1 base and J by 5 bases, and 12 bases separated the two germline ends. This CDR3 is CASSQVWGAHEQYS. CDR3 nucleotide sequence: TGCGCCAGCAGCCAAGTGTGGGGGGCCCACGAGCAGTACTCC.

In its sample, this clonotype was seen a few times. The rearrangement joins TRBV5-6 to TRBJ2-7; TRBD2 matches 8 bases. The germline V gene encodes CDR1 SGHDT and CDR2 YYEEEE. The CDR3 has 14 amino acids. V dropped 4 bases and J dropped 3; count of bases not matched to a gene: 6. The CDR3 DNA reads TGTGCCAGCAGCCCGGGACTAGGTTACTACGAGCAGTACTTC. Its translation is CASSPGLGYYEQYF. Full variable domain (rest looked up from reference TRBV5-6 and TRBJ2-7): DAGVTQSPTHLIKTRGQQVTLRCSPKSGHDTVSWYQQALGQGPQFIFQYYEEEERQRGNFPDRFSGHQFPNYSSELNVNALLLGDSALYLCASSPGLGYYEQYFGPGTRLTVT.

This chain joins TRBV5-1 and TRBJ2-1; 12 bases match TRBD2. CDR3 length: 16 amino acids. Germline assignment: CDR1 SGHRS and CDR2 YFSETQ. With V trimmed by 3 bases and J by 1 base, 2 bases remained unmatched. The CDR3 nucleotides are TGCGCCAGCAGCTCGCTAGCGGGAGGGTCCTACAATGAGCAGTTCTTC. It encodes CASSSLAGGSYNEQFF.

This clonotype was seen a few times. This rearrangement joins TRBV27 to TRBJ2-1; tentative D call: TRBD2 (5 bases). CDR3 length: 17 residues. Germline values: CDR1 MNHEY, CDR2 SMNVEV (reference sequence). Trimming stripped 0 bases from V and 2 bases from J, with 14 bases between. The CDR3 DNA follows: TGTGCCAGCAGTTTATCGGCGGTGCCTAGCACCTACAATGAGCAGTTCTTC. Translating gives CASSLSAVPSTYNEQFF.